This entry lists 2 T cell receptor beta chains sequenced from one sample in a study of T-cell reconstitution after alpha-beta-depleted transplantation in children. Using unique molecular identifiers, the investigators prepared the TCRbeta library. TCRdb reanalysed the PCR reads using MiXCR and keeps one entry per CDR3 protein. The sample has a few hundred thousand distinct CDR3 sequences, 25% to 30% seen once. Sequencing was performed on PBMCs, taken before TCRalphabeta/CD19-depleted stem cell transplant. Receptors were obtained from a boy in the first two years of life with Wiskott-Aldrich syndrome, due to receive a stem cell transplant.

V and J are TRBV12-3 or TRBV12-4 and TRBJ2-2; 9 bases map to TRBD2. The CDR3 runs 16 residues. V trimming: 0 bases; J trimming: 3 bases; junction bases outside the gene matches: 2. CDR3 bases: TGTGCCAGCAGTTTAGCTAGCGGGAGCCACACCGGGGAGCTGTTTTTT. Protein product: CASSLASGSHTGELFF.

This chain uses TRBV14 with TRBJ1-5; D uncertain. Germline-derived CDR1 and CDR2 are SGHDN and FVKESK. This CDR3 region has 14 residues. The V end lost 4 bases, the J end lost 7 bases, and 14 bases lay between the germline ends. Written as DNA, the CDR3 is TGTGCCAGCAGCCCTGGGCCCCTCCGCCAGCCCCAGCATTTT. It yields the protein CASSPGPLRQPQHF. Variable domain in full (rest from reference TRBV14 and TRBJ1-5): EAGVTQFPSHSVIEKGQTVTLRCDPISGHDNLYWYRRVMGKEIKFLLHFVKESKQDESGMPNNRFLAERTGGTYSTLKVQPAELEDSGVYFCASSPGPLRQPQHFGDGTRLSIL.